A single sample is the source of the 18 T cell receptor beta chains below, sequenced in a study of shared clonotypes between healthy human individuals. Assay used: immunoSEQ multiplex PCR; TCRdb lists only in-frame clones, some missing. Altogether fewer than 700,000 clones are present, roughly 79% being singletons, with the ten largest covering around 12%. The source material was PBMCs. Receptor source: a woman in her 40s in good health. Some clones in this sample may be carry-over from other donors' samples.

The chain uses TRBV28 and TRBJ2-7, with 10 bases matching TRBD2. The CDR3 contains 14 residues. CDR1 MDHEN and CDR2 SYDVKM come from the germline V gene. V lost 5 bases, J lost 2 bases, and 3 bases stayed unmatched. CDR3 loop: CASSRGLATYEQYF. The CDR3 bases are TGTGCCAGCAGTAGGGGACTAGCGACCTACGAGCAGTACTTC. The variable domain in full, completed from reference TRBV28 and TRBJ2-7, reads DVKVTQSSRYLVKRTGEKVFLECVQDMDHENMFWYRQDPGLGLRLIYFSYDVKMKEKGDIPEGYSVSREKKERFSLILESASTNQTSMYLCASSRGLATYEQYFGPGTRLTVT.

The chain uses TRBV21-1 and TRBJ2-5; the table names TRBD2, a call not compared with the DNA. TRBV21-1 is an annotated pseudogene. The CDR3 runs to 15 residues. CDR3 in amino acids: CASYLEREIEETQYF. The DNA for the CDR3 is TGTGCCAGTTATCTGGAGCGGGAGATTGAAGAGACCCAGTACTTC.

The rearrangement links TRBV28 to TRBJ2-7, with D perhaps matching TRBD1 or TRBD2 (5 bases each). This CDR3 comprises 15 residues. V was pared by 1 base and J by 5 bases, with 15 bases between. CDR1 is MDHEN, CDR2 SYDVKM, per germline. The CDR3 loop is CASSLSRGRPDEQYF. As DNA, the CDR3 is TGTGCCAGCAGTTTATCCCGGGGCCGGCCGGACGAGCAGTACTTC.

This chain joins TRBV25-1 and TRBJ2-7; possibly TRBD2 for D (6 bases). The V end was cut by 0 bases, the J end by 1 base, with 7 bases between. This CDR3 comprises 14 residues. Per germline, CDR1 MGHDK and CDR2 SYGVNS. The CDR3 sequence is CASSEYGGSYEQYF. CDR3 nucleotides: TGTGCCAGCAGTGAATACGGGGGATCCTACGAGCAGTACTTC.

V is TRBV18 and J is TRBJ2-7; no clear D. Germline CDR1 is KGHSH and CDR2 is LQKENI. The CDR3 contains 15 residues. The V end was cut by 0 bases, the J end by 0 bases, with 9 bases between. The CDR3 protein is CASSPPSRFSYEQYF. Here the CDR3 DNA reads TGTGCCAGCTCACCACCGTCCAGATTCTCCTACGAGCAGTACTTC. The full variable domain, rest sourced from reference TRBV18 and TRBJ2-7, is NAGVMQNPRHLVRRRGQEARLRCSPMKGHSHVYWYRQLPEEGLKFMVYLQKENIIDESGMPKERFSAEFPKEGPSILRIQQVVRGDSAAYFCASSPPSRFSYEQYFGPGTRLTVT.

The CDR3 region has the DNA TGTGCCAGCAGCCCCCGACAGGGCAGAGAGACCCAGTACTTC. Protein: CASSPRQGRETQYF. The chain recombines TRBV7-8 with TRBJ2-5, with 7 bases fitting TRBD1. CDR1 and CDR2 from the germline V gene are SGHVS and FQNEAQ. The CDR3 contains 14 residues. V trimming: 5 bases; J trimming: 4 bases; junction bases outside the gene matches: 7.

The chain joins TRBV6-1 to TRBJ2-7; TRBD1 matches 8 bases. The CDR3 consists of 17 residues. Germline lookup yields CDR1 MNHNS and CDR2 SASEGT. V was clipped by 3 bases and J by 3 bases; unmatched bases: 13. For the CDR3, the DNA is TGTGCCAGCAGTGACGAAAGAACAGGGGGGAGAGACTACGAGCAGTACTTC. It translates to CASSDERTGGRDYEQYF.

This clone was seen ten or more times. The sample has other DNA sequences that encode this CDR3 too. This CDR3 is CASSLQDRAPYGYTF. In nucleotides, the CDR3 is TGTGCCAGCAGCCTCCAGGACAGGGCGCCCTATGGCTACACCTTC. The rearrangement links TRBV7-2 to TRBJ1-2, with 8 bases lining up with TRBD1. Germline assignment: CDR1 SGHTA and CDR2 FQGNSA. With 5 bases clipped from V and 4 bases from J, the junction kept 9 bases outside the gene matches. This CDR3 is built from 15 residues. The entire variable domain, with the rest obtained from reference TRBV7-2 and TRBJ1-2, is as follows: GAGVSQSPSNKVTEKGKDVELRCDPISGHTALYWYRQSLGQGLEFLIYFQGNSAPDKSGLPSDRFSAERTGGSVSTLTIQRTQQEDSAVYLCASSLQDRAPYGYTFGSGTRLTVV.

The chain is built from TRBV28 and TRBJ1-2; D remains unclear. CDR1 is MDHEN and CDR2 is SYDVKM in the germline V gene. CDR3 length: 12 amino acids. The V end was cut by 2 bases, the J end by 8 bases, with 9 bases between. CDR3 sequence: CASSLQPAGYTF. CDR3 in DNA: TGTGCCAGCAGTTTACAGCCGGCGGGCTACACCTTC.

This clone was seen a few times. The sample holds other DNA sequences that translate to the same CDR3. The chain employs TRBV28 and TRBJ2-4, with D maybe TRBD1 (5 bases). The CDR3 totals 15 residues. Germline CDR1 MDHEN, CDR2 SYDVKM. V lost 2 bases, J lost 0 bases, and 8 bases lay in between. CDR3 protein: CASSLGQLAKNIQYF. CDR3 nucleotides: TGTGCCAGCAGTTTAGGACAACTAGCCAAAAACATTCAGTACTTC. The whole variable domain, remainder taken from reference TRBV28 and TRBJ2-4, is DVKVTQSSRYLVKRTGEKVFLECVQDMDHENMFWYRQDPGLGLRLIYFSYDVKMKEKGDIPEGYSVSREKKERFSLILESASTNQTSMYLCASSLGQLAKNIQYFGAGTRLSVL.

This chain uses TRBV6-5 with TRBJ1-4; D may be TRBD1 (6 bases). Trimming took 0 bases from V and 7 from J, leaving 12 bases between them. CDR1 MNHEY and CDR2 SVGAGI come from the germline V gene. The CDR3 covers 15 residues. CDR3 sequence: CASSYSTGFFEKLFF. DNA for the CDR3: TGTGCCAGCAGTTACTCAACAGGGTTTTTTGAAAAACTGTTTTTT.

The rearrangement joins TRBV5-1 to TRBJ2-7, with D possibly TRBD2 on 6 matching bases. The CDR3 runs 15 residues. Germline V lookup: CDR1 SGHRS, CDR2 YFSETQ. Trimming cost V 4 bases and J 5 bases, with 19 bases left between them. CDR3 sequence: CASSKGPGESHEQYF. CDR3 coding DNA: TGCGCCAGCAGCAAAGGGCCGGGGGAGTCCCACGAGCAGTACTTC.

The V call is TRBV19, the J call TRBJ2-1; the D gene is possibly TRBD1 (6 bases). The CDR3 length is 15 residues. In germline, CDR1 is LNHDA, CDR2 SQIVND (reference sequence). V lost 3 bases, J lost 5 bases, and 14 bases lay in between. The CDR3 coding sequence is TGTGCCAGTAGTATCCTACAGGGAAGTCACAATGAGCAGTTCTTC. Translating it yields CASSILQGSHNEQFF.

This rearrangement joins TRBV6-4 to TRBJ1-2, with no clear D. The CDR3 covers 15 residues. Deletions cut 2 bases from V and 5 bases from J, with 15 bases between. In germline, CDR1 is MRHNA, CDR2 SNTAGT. For the CDR3, the DNA is TGTGCCAGCAGTGACATGCCCTCCGCCAAATATGGCTACACCTTC. Its translation: CASSDMPSAKYGYTF.

V usage is TRBV2 and J usage is TRBJ2-7; possible D gene TRBD1, 6 bases. V was trimmed by 6 bases and J by 4 bases, leaving 22 bases between them. The germline V gene encodes CDR1 SNHLY and CDR2 FYNNEI. This CDR3 region has 16 residues. CDR3 in amino acids: CASRAPQGLGSYEQYF. The CDR3 DNA reads as TGTGCCAGCAGGGCCCCCCAGGGGTTAGGGTCTTACGAGCAGTACTTC.

This chain connects TRBV5-3 to TRBJ1-1; tentative D call: TRBD1 (5 bases). Being an ORF, TRBV5-3 has a function that is uncertain. The CDR3 covers 17 residues. Trimming cost V 2 bases and J 1 base, with 18 bases left between them. CDR3 in amino acids: CARSFVWIPGGNTEAFF. The CDR3 nucleotides are TGTGCCAGAAGCTTTGTATGGATCCCGGGGGGGAACACTGAAGCTTTCTTT.

The chain links TRBV6-4 to TRBJ2-7, with 10 bases that match TRBD2. Per germline, CDR1 MRHNA and CDR2 SNTAGT. Trimming cost V 8 bases and J 5 bases; bases outside gene matches: 9. The CDR3 has 14 amino acids. CDR3 sequence reads: CASGSGLASHEQYF. For the CDR3, the DNA is TGTGCCAGCGGATCGGGACTAGCGAGCCACGAGCAGTACTTC.

The rearrangement uses TRBV28 and TRBJ1-2, with D possibly matching TRBD1 (6 bases). CDR1 and CDR2 from the germline V gene are MDHEN and SYDVKM. V lost 5 bases and J lost 6, with 13 bases in between. The CDR3 covers 13 residues. The CDR3 bases are TGTGCCAGCAGTGGCGCCGGGGGGCATGGCTACACCTTC. It yields the protein CASSGAGGHGYTF.